One T cell receptor (beta chain) is described in this entry. This sample stems from a study of blood T cell repertoires in COVID-19. Study background: There were acute and convalescent COVID-19 samples, and they came from the United States, Italy and Spain. In each case, the material was cDNA or gDNA derived from T cells, B-cell-depleted T cells, or PBMCs.

This CDR3 spans 15 amino acids. The germline V gene encodes CDR1 MGHRA and CDR2 YSYEKL. Trimming pared 4 bases from V and 6 bases from J, leaving 18 bases between. Per the authors' pipeline: Counts of nucleated cells, estimated from reference gene primer amplification, were obtained. This table comes from immunoSEQ multiplex PCR, and its TCRdb copy is limited to in-frame clones, with some not included. V, J and clone size reflect that table, while D and trimming were determined from the DNA. Of 200,000 to 250,000 clones in the sample, 82% were seen once. The chain recombines TRBV4-1 with TRBJ1-2; the D is unclear. This receptor was taken from a woman aged 40 to 50 with acute or convalescent COVID-19. The material sequenced was peripheral blood. Written as DNA, the CDR3 is TGCGCCAGCAGCCTAAAGACTGAAATGAGGGATGGCTACACCTTC. Translation gives CASSLKTEMRDGYTF.